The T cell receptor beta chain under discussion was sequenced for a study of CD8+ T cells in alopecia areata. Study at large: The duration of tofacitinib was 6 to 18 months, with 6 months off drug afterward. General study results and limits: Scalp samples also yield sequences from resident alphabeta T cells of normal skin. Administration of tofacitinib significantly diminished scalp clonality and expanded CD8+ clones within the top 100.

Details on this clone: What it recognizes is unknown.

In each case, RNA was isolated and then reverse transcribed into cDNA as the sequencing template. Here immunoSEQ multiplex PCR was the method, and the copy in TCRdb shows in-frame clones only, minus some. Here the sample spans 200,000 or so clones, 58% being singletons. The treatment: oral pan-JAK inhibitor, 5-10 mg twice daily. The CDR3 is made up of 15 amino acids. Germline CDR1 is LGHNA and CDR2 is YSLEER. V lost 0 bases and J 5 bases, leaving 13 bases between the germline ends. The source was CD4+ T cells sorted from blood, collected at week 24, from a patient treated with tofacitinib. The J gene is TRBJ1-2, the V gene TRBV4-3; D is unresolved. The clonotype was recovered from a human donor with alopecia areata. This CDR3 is CASSQDRVGGYGYTF. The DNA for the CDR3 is TGCGCCAGCAGCCAAGACCGGGTCGGAGGGTATGGCTACACCTTC.